This record looks at one TCR beta chain sequence and its context. The entry originates in a study of beta chain features in type 1 diabetes. This CDR3 has 12 amino acids. V lost 4 bases, J lost 4 bases, and 6 bases lay in between. CDR1 and CDR2 from the germline V gene are MDHEN and SYDVKM. Expressed TCRB transcripts were sequenced because the entire RNA isolate underwent reverse transcription. TCRdb's copy holds only in-frame clones and misses some; the assay was immunoSEQ multiplex PCR. The data hold just over 450,000 clones, with approximately 30% observed a single time. This receptor was identified in a man younger than 30 in good health. The chain recombines TRBV28 with TRBJ2-3, with unresolved D. The specimen was naive CD4+ T cells from blood. The CDR3 region is CASSSSSDTQYF. CDR3 sequence (DNA): TGTGCCAGCAGTTCATCGTCAGATACGCAGTATTTT.